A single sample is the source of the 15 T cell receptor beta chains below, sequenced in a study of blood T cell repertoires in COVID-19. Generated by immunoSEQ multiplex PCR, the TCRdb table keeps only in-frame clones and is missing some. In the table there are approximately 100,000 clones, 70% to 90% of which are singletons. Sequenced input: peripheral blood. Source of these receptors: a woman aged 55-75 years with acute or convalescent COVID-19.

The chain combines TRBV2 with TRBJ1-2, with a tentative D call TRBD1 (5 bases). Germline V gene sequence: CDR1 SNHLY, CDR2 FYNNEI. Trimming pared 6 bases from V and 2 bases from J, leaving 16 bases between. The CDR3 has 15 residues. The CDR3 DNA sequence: TGTGCCAGCAGATGGGGACTCCAACAGAACTATGGCTACACCTTC. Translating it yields CASRWGLQQNYGYTF.

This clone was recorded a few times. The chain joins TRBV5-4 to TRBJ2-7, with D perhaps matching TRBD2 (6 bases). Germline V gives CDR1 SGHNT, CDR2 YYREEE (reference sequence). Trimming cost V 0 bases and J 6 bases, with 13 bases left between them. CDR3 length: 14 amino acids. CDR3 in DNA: TGTGCCAGCAGCTTGGGGGGAGGTCCCCTCGAGCAGTACTTC. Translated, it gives CASSLGGGPLEQYF.

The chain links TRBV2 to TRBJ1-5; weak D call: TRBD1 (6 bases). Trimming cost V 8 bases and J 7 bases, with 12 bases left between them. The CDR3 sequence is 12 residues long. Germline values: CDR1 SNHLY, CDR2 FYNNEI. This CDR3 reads CASRQVKQPQHF. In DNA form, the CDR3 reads TGTGCCAGCCGACAGGTGAAGCAGCCCCAGCATTTT.

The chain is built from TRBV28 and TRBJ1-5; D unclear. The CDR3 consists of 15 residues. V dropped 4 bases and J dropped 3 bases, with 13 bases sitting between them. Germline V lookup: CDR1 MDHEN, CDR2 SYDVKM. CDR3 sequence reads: CASSWSPRPNQPQHF. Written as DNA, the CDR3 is TGTGCCAGCAGTTGGTCCCCGAGGCCCAATCAGCCCCAGCATTTT.

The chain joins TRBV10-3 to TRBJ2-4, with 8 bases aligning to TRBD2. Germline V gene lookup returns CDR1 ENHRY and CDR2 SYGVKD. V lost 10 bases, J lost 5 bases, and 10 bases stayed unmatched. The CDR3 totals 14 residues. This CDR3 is CATLSGTRENIQYF. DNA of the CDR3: TGTGCCACCCTCTCCGGGACTAGAGAAAACATTCAGTACTTC.

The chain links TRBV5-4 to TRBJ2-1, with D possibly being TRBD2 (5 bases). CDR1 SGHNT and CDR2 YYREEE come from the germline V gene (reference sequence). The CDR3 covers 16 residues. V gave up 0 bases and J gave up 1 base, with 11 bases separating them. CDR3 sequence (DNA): TGTGCCAGCAGCTTGGTGGGGTCGGGGTCCTACAATGAGCAGTTCTTC. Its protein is CASSLVGSGSYNEQFF.

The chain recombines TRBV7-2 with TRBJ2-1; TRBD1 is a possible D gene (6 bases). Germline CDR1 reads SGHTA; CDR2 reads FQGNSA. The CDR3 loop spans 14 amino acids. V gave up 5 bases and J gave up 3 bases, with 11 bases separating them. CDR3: CASSLRGFYNEQFF. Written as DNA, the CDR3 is TGTGCCAGCAGCCTGAGGGGGTTCTACAATGAGCAGTTCTTC.

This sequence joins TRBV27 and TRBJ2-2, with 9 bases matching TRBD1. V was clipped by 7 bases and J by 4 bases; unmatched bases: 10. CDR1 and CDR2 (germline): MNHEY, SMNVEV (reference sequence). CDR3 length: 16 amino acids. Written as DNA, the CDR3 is TGTGCCAGCACCCACACAGGGGGCGGTGGCACCGGGGAGCTGTTTTTT. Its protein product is CASTHTGGGGTGELFF.

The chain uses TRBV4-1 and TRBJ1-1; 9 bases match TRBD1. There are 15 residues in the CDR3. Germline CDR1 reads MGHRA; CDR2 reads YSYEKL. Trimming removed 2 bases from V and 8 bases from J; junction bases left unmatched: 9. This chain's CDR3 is CASSQSPDRGAEAFF. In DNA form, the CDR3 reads TGCGCCAGCAGCCAATCCCCGGACAGGGGCGCCGAAGCTTTCTTT.

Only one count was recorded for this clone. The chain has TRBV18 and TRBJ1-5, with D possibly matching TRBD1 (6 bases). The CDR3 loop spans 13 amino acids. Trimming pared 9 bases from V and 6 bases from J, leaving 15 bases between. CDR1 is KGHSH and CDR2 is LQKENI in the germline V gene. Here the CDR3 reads CASSTGMVQPQHF. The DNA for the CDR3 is TGTGCCAGTTCCACAGGGATGGTTCAGCCCCAGCATTTT. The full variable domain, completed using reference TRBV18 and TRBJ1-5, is NAGVMQNPRHLVRRRGQEARLRCSPMKGHSHVYWYRQLPEEGLKFMVYLQKENIIDESGMPKERFSAEFPKEGPSILRIQQVVRGDSAAYFCASSTGMVQPQHFGDGTRLSIL.

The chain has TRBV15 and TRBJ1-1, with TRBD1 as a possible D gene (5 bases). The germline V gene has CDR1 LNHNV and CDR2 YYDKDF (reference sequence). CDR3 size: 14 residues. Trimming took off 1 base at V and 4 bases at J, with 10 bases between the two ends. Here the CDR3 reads CATSRGAGGTEAFF. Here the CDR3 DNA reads TGTGCCACCAGCAGAGGAGCGGGGGGCACTGAAGCTTTCTTT. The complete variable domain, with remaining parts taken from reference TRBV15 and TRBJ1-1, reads DAMVIQNPRYQVTQFGKPVTLSCSQTLNHNVMYWYQQKSSQAPKLLFHYYDKDFNNEADTPDNFQSRRPNTSFCFLDIRSPGLGDTAMYLCATSRGAGGTEAFFGQGTRLTVV.

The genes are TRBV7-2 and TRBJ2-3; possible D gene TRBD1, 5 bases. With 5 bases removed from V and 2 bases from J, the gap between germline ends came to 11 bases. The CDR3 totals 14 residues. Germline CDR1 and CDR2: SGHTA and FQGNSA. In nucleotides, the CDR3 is TGTGCCAGCAGCAATGGACAAGCCACAGATACGCAGTATTTT. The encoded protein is CASSNGQATDTQYF.

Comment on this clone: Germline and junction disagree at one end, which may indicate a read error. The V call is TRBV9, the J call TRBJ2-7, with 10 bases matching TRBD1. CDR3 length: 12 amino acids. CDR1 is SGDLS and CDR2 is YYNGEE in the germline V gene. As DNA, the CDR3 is TGTGCCAGCAGCGCCAGGACAGGGGGGTTGGATTTC. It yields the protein CASSARTGGLDF.

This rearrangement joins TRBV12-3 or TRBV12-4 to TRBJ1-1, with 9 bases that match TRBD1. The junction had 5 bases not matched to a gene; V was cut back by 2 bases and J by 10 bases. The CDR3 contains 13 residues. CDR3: CASSLFSGQGAFF. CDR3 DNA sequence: TGTGCCAGCAGTTTATTTTCGGGACAGGGAGCTTTCTTT.

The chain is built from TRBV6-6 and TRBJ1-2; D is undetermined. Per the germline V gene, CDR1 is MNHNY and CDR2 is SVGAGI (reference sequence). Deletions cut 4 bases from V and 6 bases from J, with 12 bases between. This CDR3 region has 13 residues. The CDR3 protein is CASSSGIGDGYTF. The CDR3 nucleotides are TGTGCCAGCAGTTCGGGAATTGGAGATGGCTACACCTTC.